The 27 T cell receptor beta chains below were found in one sample sequenced in a study of blood T cell repertoires in COVID-19 (TCRdb year 2020). Library preparation was by the immunoSEQ multiplex PCR assay. TCRdb carries this immuneACCESS record with in-frame sequences only. Its versions omit some clonotypes, under half of them owing to an unresolved V gene in the studies checked, with the rest unexplained. The table for this sample lists 180,000 or so clones; roughly 85% of them were counted only once. Together, the top ten hold around 3.3% of the sample. The specimen sequenced was peripheral blood. The receptors derive from a man aged 55 to 70 with acute or convalescent COVID-19.

This clone was detected once. The CDR3 region is CASRQGPHYGYTF. The CDR3 region has the DNA TGTGCCAGCAGACAGGGGCCCCACTATGGCTACACCTTC. The V call is TRBV5-4, the J call TRBJ1-2; TRBD1 matches at 7 bases. V was pared by 5 bases and J by 3 bases, with 4 bases of the junction left unmatched. Germline loops: CDR1 SGHNT, CDR2 YYREEE (reference sequence). The CDR3 is 13 residues long.

As for this clone: This sample also contains other DNA sequences that code for the same CDR3. J is TRBJ2-5 and V is TRBV19, with 7 bases matching TRBD1. J was trimmed by 5 bases and V by 3 bases; bases with no gene match: 3. This CDR3 contains 13 residues. Germline V gives CDR1 LNHDA, CDR2 SQIVND (reference sequence). CDR3 residues: CASSIYRGETQYF. CDR3 nucleotides: TGTGCCAGTAGTATCTACAGGGGTGAGACCCAGTACTTC.

The V gene is TRBV28, the J gene TRBJ1-5; TRBD1 matches 9 bases. Germline V lookup: CDR1 MDHEN, CDR2 SYDVKM. Trimming took 6 bases from V and 2 from J; bases not matched to a gene: 5. This CDR3 has 15 amino acids. CDR3 nucleotides: TGTGCCAGCAGCGGACGGACAGGGGGCAATCAGCCCCAGCATTTT. Translating gives CASSGRTGGNQPQHF.

The chain employs TRBV11-1 and TRBJ2-2, with D possibly being TRBD2 (6 bases). V shed 0 bases and J shed 6 bases, with 8 bases lying between them. Germline lookup yields CDR1 SGHAT and CDR2 FQDESV (reference sequence). This CDR3 comprises 14 residues. CDR3 nucleotides: TGTGCCAGCAGCTTAGCTTGGGGGGCCGGGGAGCTGTTTTTT. It codes for CASSLAWGAGELFF.

The table lists this clone with a count of one. J is TRBJ2-7 and V is TRBV5-4, with D possibly being TRBD2 (5 bases). The CDR3 is made up of 15 amino acids. V lost 2 bases and J 2 bases, leaving 14 bases between the germline ends. Germline loops: CDR1 SGHNT, CDR2 YYREEE (reference sequence). Written as DNA, the CDR3 is TGTGCCAGCAGCTTCCCCGGGGAGAGGGCCTACGAGCAGTACTTC. It codes for CASSFPGERAYEQYF.

V gene TRBV4-2 combines with J gene TRBJ2-3; TRBD2 is a possible D gene (6 bases). The CDR3 length is 16 residues. V was shortened by 0 bases and J by 4 bases, with 14 bases between the two germline ends. Looked up from germline, CDR1 is LGHNA and CDR2 is YNFKEQ. The CDR3 sequence is CASSQDHGSGADTQYF. In DNA form, the CDR3 reads TGTGCCAGCAGCCAAGATCACGGGAGTGGCGCAGATACGCAGTATTTT.

V and J are TRBV19 and TRBJ2-1; possibly TRBD2 for D (6 bases). CDR1 and CDR2 from the germline V gene are LNHDA and SQIVND (reference sequence). The CDR3 totals 13 residues. Trimming took 7 bases from V and 6 from J, leaving 13 bases between them. CDR3 sequence (DNA): TGTGCCAGTACGGCTCGGGGGAGCAATGAGCAGTTCTTC. Its protein product is CASTARGSNEQFF.

This chain uses TRBV10-3 with TRBJ2-5, with 9 bases matching TRBD1. The CDR3 is made up of 15 amino acids. V was clipped by 4 bases and J by 3 bases; unmatched bases: 6. Germline V gives CDR1 ENHRY, CDR2 SYGVKD. The CDR3 nucleotides read TGTGCCATCAGTGGGCAAAGGACAGGGGAAGAGACCCAGTACTTC. It encodes CAISGQRTGEETQYF.

This chain connects TRBV10-3 to TRBJ2-2, with no clear D. CDR3 length equals 14 residues. Per the germline V gene, CDR1 is ENHRY and CDR2 is SYGVKD. V was shortened by 7 bases and J by 5 bases, with 14 bases between the two germline ends. As DNA, the CDR3 is TGTGCCATCACCGGTCAGGCTGGGACCGGGGAGCTGTTTTTT. Residues: CAITGQAGTGELFF.

The gene calls are TRBV4-2 and TRBJ2-2; D call uncertain. Germline-derived CDR1 and CDR2 are LGHNA and YNFKEQ. Between the trimmed V and J ends, which lost 5 bases and 4 bases, there was a span of 17 bases. The CDR3 length is 16 residues. CDR3 in DNA: TGTGCCAGCAGCGCACGACTCACCCCGGGCACCGGGGAGCTGTTTTTT. Its protein is CASSARLTPGTGELFF.

The rearrangement joins TRBV6-5 to TRBJ2-7; 7 bases are a match to TRBD1. The V segment lost 2 bases and the J segment 2 bases; nucleotides outside the gene matches: 3. From germline, CDR1 is MNHEY and CDR2 SVGAGI. The CDR3 contains 14 residues. CDR3 sequence reads: CASSYHRGPYEQYF. CDR3 DNA: TGTGCCAGCAGTTACCACAGGGGCCCCTACGAGCAGTACTTC.

This clone has only a few counts. CDR3 sequence: CASSLGFRVLAGGHEQYF. CDR3 DNA: TGTGCCAGCAGCTTGGGGTTCAGGGTGCTAGCGGGAGGCCACGAGCAGTACTTC. The chain employs TRBV5-6 and TRBJ2-7; 11 bases match TRBD2. This CDR3 is 18 amino acids long. The germline V gene has CDR1 SGHDT and CDR2 YYEEEE. J was trimmed by 5 bases and V by 0 bases; bases with no gene match: 13.

The V gene is TRBV28, the J gene TRBJ1-6, with D possibly TRBD1 on 6 matching bases. Between the trimmed V and J ends, which lost 7 bases and 10 bases, there was a span of 17 bases. The CDR3 is made up of 14 amino acids. CDR1 is MDHEN and CDR2 is SYDVKM in the germline V gene. The CDR3 DNA reads as TGTGCCAGCACTCCCGGGGGGCGCGGGTCACCCCTCCACTTT. As protein: CASTPGGRGSPLHF.

The rearrangement links TRBV29-1 to TRBJ2-7; no clear D. Trimming stripped 5 bases from V and 0 bases from J, with 8 bases between. Per germline, CDR1 SQVTM and CDR2 ANQGSEA. The CDR3 loop spans 12 amino acids. CDR3 in DNA: TGCAGCGTTCTGAGTACCTCCTACGAGCAGTACTTC. It yields the protein CSVLSTSYEQYF.

J is TRBJ1-5 and V is TRBV7-8, with 9 bases matching TRBD1. The CDR3 loop spans 16 amino acids. V lost 0 bases, J lost 4 bases, and 4 bases stayed unmatched. CDR1 and CDR2 (germline): SGHVS, FQNEAQ. DNA of the CDR3: TGTGCCAGCAGCTTAGCTACAGGGGGCACAAATCAGCCCCAGCATTTT. This codes for CASSLATGGTNQPQHF.

The V gene is TRBV18, the J gene TRBJ2-5; D not certain. This CDR3 is built from 14 residues. Per germline, CDR1 KGHSH and CDR2 LQKENI. Trimming took off 6 bases at V and 2 bases at J, with 13 bases between the two ends. CDR3 residues: CASSPGLSQETQYF. The CDR3 bases are TGTGCCAGCTCCCCCGGGTTGTCACAAGAGACCCAGTACTTC.

The chain links TRBV5-1 to TRBJ2-5; D gene uncertain. Trimming removed 0 bases at V and 6 bases at J, with 9 bases between. This CDR3 is built from 13 residues. CDR1 is SGHRS and CDR2 is YFSETQ in the germline V gene. DNA of the CDR3: TGCGCCAGCAGCTTGGAGCCAGGCCAGACCCAGTACTTC. It is translated as CASSLEPGQTQYF.

For the CDR3, the DNA is TGTGCCAGCACTCAGGCAGGGGCCATAGATACGCAGTATTTT. Encoded protein: CASTQAGAIDTQYF. This chain uses TRBV27 with TRBJ2-3, with D possibly TRBD1 on 6 matching bases. The CDR3 runs to 14 residues. Germline V gene sequence: CDR1 MNHEY, CDR2 SMNVEV (reference sequence). Trimming stripped 7 bases from V and 5 bases from J, with 16 bases between.

The chain combines TRBV7-2 with TRBJ2-3, with TRBD2 matching over 11 bases. Germline loops: CDR1 SGHTA, CDR2 FQGNSA. The CDR3 runs 16 residues. V dropped 4 bases and J dropped 2; count of bases not matched to a gene: 5. In nucleotides, the CDR3 is TGTGCCAGCAGCTCGGGACTAGCGGAATACACAGATACGCAGTATTTT. Residues: CASSSGLAEYTDTQYF.

This rearrangement joins TRBV5-1 to TRBJ2-7; 10 bases map to TRBD2. The CDR3 is 15 residues long. Per the germline V gene, CDR1 is SGHRS and CDR2 is YFSETQ. The trim removed 3 bases at V and 2 bases at J, leaving 5 bases unmatched. In nucleotides, the CDR3 is TGCGCCAGCAGCTCGTCTAGCGGGAGCCCCTACGAGCAGTACTTC. Translating it yields CASSSSSGSPYEQYF.

This clone came up a few times. The chain links TRBV19 to TRBJ2-2; possible D gene TRBD2, 5 bases. The CDR3 sequence is 17 residues long. V lost 1 base, J lost 0 bases, and 12 bases lay in between. Germline assignment: CDR1 LNHDA and CDR2 SQIVND (reference sequence). The CDR3 DNA sequence: TGTGCCAGTAGTATAGCGGGGTCCTTCCCGAACACCGGGGAGCTGTTTTTT. Protein sequence: CASSIAGSFPNTGELFF.

The gene calls are TRBV28 and TRBJ2-7, with D maybe TRBD2 (6 bases). V was clipped by 6 bases and J by 0 bases, with 12 bases between them. This CDR3 has 14 residues. Germline V gene lookup returns CDR1 MDHEN and CDR2 SYDVKM. CDR3 nucleotides: TGTGCCAGCAGGGACTACCTGAGCTCCTACGAGCAGTACTTC. Amino acid sequence: CASRDYLSSYEQYF.

Only one count was recorded for this clone. The rearrangement joins TRBV29-1 to TRBJ1-2; 10 bases map to TRBD1. Trimming cost V 5 bases and J 6 bases; bases outside gene matches: 6. In germline, CDR1 is SQVTM, CDR2 ANQGSEA. The CDR3 is made up of 13 amino acids. The DNA of the CDR3 is TGCAGCGTTCTTCTGACAGGGGGCGATGGCTACACCTTC. This gives the protein CSVLLTGGDGYTF.

This chain connects TRBV15 to TRBJ2-5; D not certain. Per the germline V gene, CDR1 is LNHNV and CDR2 is YYDKDF (reference sequence). The CDR3 has 12 amino acids. V was trimmed by 0 bases and J by 5 bases, leaving 4 bases between them. The CDR3 coding sequence is TGTGCCACCAGCAGAGATCTGGAGACCCAGTACTTC. Its translation: CATSRDLETQYF.

The rearrangement uses TRBV11-3 and TRBJ2-7, with 12 bases that match TRBD2. V dropped 6 bases and J dropped 4; count of bases not matched to a gene: 16. Germline V gene data show CDR1 as SGHNT and CDR2 as YENEEA. CDR3 length equals 18 residues. The DNA for the CDR3 is TGTGCCAGCAGACCCCTAGCGGGAGGGCCCTCGGGACTTTACGAGCAGTACTTC. This gives the protein CASRPLAGGPSGLYEQYF.

The V call is TRBV5-1, the J call TRBJ2-7; 9 positions agree with TRBD1. The trim removed 7 bases at V and 4 bases at J, leaving 9 bases unmatched. The CDR3 totals 14 residues. Per the germline V gene, CDR1 is SGHRS and CDR2 is YFSETQ. CDR3 sequence reads: CASARGDREYEQYF. The CDR3, as DNA: TGCGCCAGCGCCAGAGGGGACAGGGAATACGAGCAGTACTTC.

The chain joins TRBV20-1 to TRBJ1-1; D not resolved. The CDR3 is 8 residues long. Looked up from germline, CDR1 is DFQATT and CDR2 is SNEGSKA (reference sequence). In nucleotides, the CDR3 is TGCTGCGGGACTGAAGCTTTCTTT. Its translation: CCGTEAFF.